The rows below give T cell receptor beta chains drawn from one sample of a study of CD8+CD57+ T cells in acquired aplastic anemia. TCRdb re-called the reads through MiXCR, storing one row per CDR3 protein. Of more than 150,000 distinct CDR3 sequences in the sample, 35% to 50% are singletons; the top ten hold roughly 3%. The sample taken for sequencing was sorted CD4+, CD8+, or CD8+CD57+ T cells (not recorded which) from PBMCs. These receptors were obtained from a human donor in good health. The CDR3 runs from the conserved cysteine through the conserved F or W. Each record gives: V gene, clone size, J gene, D gene, CDR3 DNA, CDR3 protein. A D gene is named only where the DNA matches it firmly. Expanded clones are given a class, and other clones once, few, many or no size at all.

V: TRBV13
size: NA
J: TRBJ2-5
D: NA
DNA: TGTGCCAGCAGCCATGAGAAGTACCAAGAGACCCAGTACTTC
CDR3: CASSHEKYQETQYF

V: TRBV9
size: many
J: TRBJ2-7
D: NA
DNA: TGTGCCAGCAGCGTAGCGGGTGGGCGGGAGCAGTACTTC
CDR3: CASSVAGGREQYF

V: TRBV11-2
size: NA
J: TRBJ2-1
D: TRBD2
DNA: TGTGCCAGCAGGCCTCCACTAGCGGCCTTCTACAATGAGCAGTTCTTC
CDR3: CASRPPLAAFYNEQFF

V: TRBV10-3
size: NA
J: TRBJ1-1
D: NA
DNA: TGTGCCATAAGGGGGAGAGGGGAGAACACTGAAGCTTTCTTT
CDR3: CAIRGRGENTEAFF

V: TRBV10-2
size: few
J: TRBJ2-5
D: NA
DNA: TGCGCCAGCAGAGGATTGGTGGGAGAGACCCAGTACTTC
CDR3: CASRGLVGETQYF

V: TRBV6-1
size: NA
J: TRBJ1-2
D: NA
DNA: TGTGCCAGCAGTCGCGGCAGGGCTGGCTACACCTTC
CDR3: CASSRGRAGYTF

V: TRBV9
size: NA
J: TRBJ2-7
D: TRBD2
DNA: TGTGCCAGCAGCGTTTCTCCGGGACTAGCCGGTGTTGAGGAGCAGTACTTC
CDR3: CASSVSPGLAGVEEQYF

V: TRBV20-1
size: NA
J: TRBJ1-6
D: NA
DNA: TGCAGTGCTACGGATACGAGCTCCTATAATTCACCCCTCCACTTT
CDR3: CSATDTSSYNSPLHF

V: TRBV29-1
size: NA
J: TRBJ1-1
D: TRBD1
DNA: TGCAGCCCTACCCGGGACAGGGGTACTGAAGCTTTCTTT
CDR3: CSPTRDRGTEAFF

V: TRBV2
size: NA
J: TRBJ2-2
D: NA
DNA: TGTGCCAGGGGCACGACAGTACGGACCGGGGAGCTGTTTTTT
CDR3: CARGTTVRTGELFF

V: TRBV24-1
size: NA
J: TRBJ2-1
D: NA
DNA: TGTGCCACCAGTCCCACCAGTTCCTACAATGAGCAGTTCTTC
CDR3: CATSPTSSYNEQFF

V: TRBV19
size: NA
J: TRBJ2-5
D: NA
DNA: TGTGCCAGTAGCTCCCCAGGACAGCAAGAGACCCAGTACTTC
CDR3: CASSSPGQQETQYF

V: TRBV24-1
size: NA
J: TRBJ2-5
D: NA
DNA: TGTGCCACCAGTGGGCAGGGCAATCAGCCCCAGTACTTC
CDR3: CATSGQGNQPQYF

V: TRBV7-6
size: NA
J: TRBJ2-3
D: TRBD1
DNA: TGTGCCAGCAGCGTGGACAGGGGGCTTGATACGCAGTATTTT
CDR3: CASSVDRGLDTQYF

V: TRBV25-1
size: NA
J: TRBJ1-1
D: NA
DNA: TGTGCCAGCAGTGCCCAGGGGCAGGGTAAGGGAATGAACACTGAAGCTTTCTTT
CDR3: CASSAQGQGKGMNTEAFF

V: TRBV2
size: NA
J: TRBJ1-1
D: NA
DNA: TGTGCCAGCAGTGAGTCTCAGAATTGGAACACTGAAGCTTTCTTT
CDR3: CASSESQNWNTEAFF

V: TRBV29-1
size: NA
J: TRBJ2-7
D: NA
DNA: TGCAGCATTGGCCAGAGCTCCTACGAGCAGTACTTC
CDR3: CSIGQSSYEQYF

V: TRBV15
size: few
J: TRBJ1-1
D: NA
DNA: TGTGCCACCAGCAGAGAGGCGGTGAACACTGAAGCTTTCTTT
CDR3: CATSREAVNTEAFF

V: TRBV7-9
size: many
J: TRBJ2-1
D: NA
DNA: TGTGCCAGCAGCCGTCCCGGTGACAGGCCCCGGGAGCAGTTCTTC
CDR3: CASSRPGDRPREQFF

V: TRBV28
size: NA
J: TRBJ1-2
D: NA
DNA: TGTGCCTGCACCCGCGGGGGGGCTAACTATGGCTACACCTTC
CDR3: CACTRGGANYGYTF

V: TRBV7-9
size: NA
J: TRBJ1-2
D: NA
DNA: TGTGCCAGCAGCCCCTCAAGACCCGGGGGAGAGGCCTACACCTTC
CDR3: CASSPSRPGGEAYTF

V: TRBV5-8
size: many
J: TRBJ2-7
D: TRBD1
DNA: TGTGCCAGCATCAGGGGGTCCCTTTACGAGCAGTACTTC
CDR3: CASIRGSLYEQYF

V: TRBV5-1
size: once
J: TRBJ1-3
D: TRBD1
DNA: TGCGCCAGCAGCTTGGGGACAGGGGGAGGAAACACCATATATTTT
CDR3: CASSLGTGGGNTIYF

V: TRBV11-1
size: NA
J: TRBJ2-1
D: TRBD2
DNA: TGTGCCAGCAGCCGGAGGGAGGGGTACTACAATGAGCAGTTCTTC
CDR3: CASSRREGYYNEQFF

V: TRBV24-1
size: NA
J: TRBJ2-3
D: TRBD2
DNA: TGTGCCAGCAGCCGACTAGCTAGCACAGATACGCAGTATTTT
CDR3: CASSRLASTDTQYF

V: TRBV25-1
size: once
J: TRBJ2-1
D: NA
DNA: TGTGCCAGCAGTGCTAGGGTACGGGACAATGAGCAGTTCTTC
CDR3: CASSARVRDNEQFF

V: TRBV11-2
size: NA
J: TRBJ1-6
D: TRBD1
DNA: TGTGCCAGCAGCCTAGGGGCAGGGGGCGCCCAGTTCGGTTCACCCCTCCACTTT
CDR3: CASSLGAGGAQFGSPLHF

V: TRBV19
size: NA
J: TRBJ2-1
D: TRBD1
DNA: TGTGCCAGTAGTTCCCGGGACAGGGGCTCCAATGAGCAGTTCTTC
CDR3: CASSSRDRGSNEQFF

V: TRBV20-1
size: NA
J: TRBJ2-7
D: NA
DNA: TGCAGCTTTGGTCGAGGGTCTTACGAGCAGTACTTC
CDR3: CSFGRGSYEQYF

V: TRBV11-2
size: NA
J: TRBJ1-2
D: NA
DNA: TGTGCCAGCAGCTTAGTCCTCGTCTCGGCTAACTATGGCTACACCTTC
CDR3: CASSLVLVSANYGYTF

V: TRBV11-2
size: many
J: TRBJ2-1
D: TRBD2
DNA: TGTGCCAGCAGTAGAAGAATTCCGGGACTAACGGGAGGTTTCAATGAGCAGTTCTTC
CDR3: CASSRRIPGLTGGFNEQFF

V: TRBV7-2
size: once
J: TRBJ2-3
D: NA
DNA: TGTGCCAGCAGCTTAAGGGGGGGAGGAGATACGCAGTATTTT
CDR3: CASSLRGGGDTQYF

V: TRBV7-6
size: NA
J: TRBJ2-1
D: NA
DNA: TGTGCCAGCAGCTCCCATAGGGTTTCGGGGGACAATGAGCAGTTCTTC
CDR3: CASSSHRVSGDNEQFF

V: TRBV2
size: NA
J: TRBJ2-7
D: NA
DNA: TGTGCCAGCAGTGATGCCAGTTTCTCCTACGAGCAGTACTTC
CDR3: CASSDASFSYEQYF

V: TRBV10-3
size: many
J: TRBJ2-1
D: TRBD2
DNA: TGTGCCACCGGTGTTAGCGGGAATCAGTACAATGAGCAGTTCTTC
CDR3: CATGVSGNQYNEQFF

V: TRBV15
size: NA
J: TRBJ1-2
D: NA
DNA: TGTGCCACCAGCAGAGATCACAGGGACCCCTATGGCTACACCTTC
CDR3: CATSRDHRDPYGYTF

V: TRBV10-2
size: many
J: TRBJ2-3
D: NA
DNA: TGCGCCAGCAGGGCCACGGGAGTTGGCGCAGATACGCAGTATTTT
CDR3: CASRATGVGADTQYF

V: TRBV19
size: NA
J: TRBJ1-1
D: NA
DNA: TGTGCCAGTAGTATAGGGGGCAGGAACACTGAAGCTTTCTTT
CDR3: CASSIGGRNTEAFF

V: TRBV11-2
size: NA
J: TRBJ2-7
D: TRBD2
DNA: TGTGCCAGCAGCTTAGTTCCTAGCGGGGTCACCTCCTACGAGCAGTACTTC
CDR3: CASSLVPSGVTSYEQYF

V: TRBV5-4
size: few
J: TRBJ2-7
D: NA
DNA: TGTGCCAGCAGCTTCACGGGCCTCAACGAGCAGTACTTC
CDR3: CASSFTGLNEQYF

V: TRBV20-1
size: few
J: TRBJ1-6
D: TRBD1
DNA: TGCAGTGCTAGCCCCCTGACAGGGGACCATAATTCACCCCTCCACTTT
CDR3: CSASPLTGDHNSPLHF

V: TRBV2
size: once
J: TRBJ1-2
D: NA
DNA: TGTGCCAGCAGTGAGGTACCCCGACGCTATGGCTACACCTTC
CDR3: CASSEVPRRYGYTF

V: TRBV7-2
size: NA
J: TRBJ1-1
D: NA
DNA: TGTGCCAGCAGCTTGGGGAAGGGGTTCACTGAAGCTTTCTTT
CDR3: CASSLGKGFTEAFF

V: TRBV7-9
size: NA
J: TRBJ2-1
D: NA
DNA: TGTGCCAGCACCAGAGACCTAGGGGGGCAGTTCTTC
CDR3: CASTRDLGGQFF

V: TRBV7-8
size: many
J: TRBJ2-2
D: NA
DNA: TGTGCCAGCACCCAAATGGGGAACACCGGGGAGCTGTTTTTT
CDR3: CASTQMGNTGELFF

V: TRBV9
size: few
J: TRBJ1-6
D: TRBD1
DNA: TGTGCCAGCAGCGTTGGGGGGACAGGGAATTCACCCCTCCACTTT
CDR3: CASSVGGTGNSPLHF

V: TRBV6-1
size: NA
J: TRBJ1-3
D: NA
DNA: TGTGCCAGCAGTGAAGGCGACAGAAATGGAAACACCATATATTTT
CDR3: CASSEGDRNGNTIYF

V: TRBV3-1
size: NA
J: TRBJ2-7
D: NA
DNA: TGTGCCAGCAGCCAAGAGGGGGCAGGGACGGCCCCCTACGAGCAGTACTTC
CDR3: CASSQEGAGTAPYEQYF

V: TRBV10-3
size: NA
J: TRBJ2-2
D: TRBD2
DNA: TGTGCCGCGGGGGGGACGGCCCCGAGGTCGGGGGAGCTGTTTTTT
CDR3: CAAGGTAPRSGELFF